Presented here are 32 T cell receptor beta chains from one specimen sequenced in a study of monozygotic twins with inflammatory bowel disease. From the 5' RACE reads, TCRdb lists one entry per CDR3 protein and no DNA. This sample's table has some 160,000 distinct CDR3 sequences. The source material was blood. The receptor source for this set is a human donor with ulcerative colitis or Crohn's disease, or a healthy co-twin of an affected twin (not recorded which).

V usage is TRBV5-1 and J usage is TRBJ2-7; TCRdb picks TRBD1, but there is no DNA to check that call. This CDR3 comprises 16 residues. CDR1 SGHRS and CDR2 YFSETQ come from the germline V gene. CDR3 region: CASSLLPGQGNYEQYF. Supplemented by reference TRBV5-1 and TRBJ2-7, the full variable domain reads KAGVTQTPRYLIKTRGQQVTLSCSPISGHRSVSWYQQTPGQGLQFLFEYFSETQRNKGNFPGRFSGRQFSNSRSEMNVSTLELGDSALYLCASSLLPGQGNYEQYFGPGTRLTVT.

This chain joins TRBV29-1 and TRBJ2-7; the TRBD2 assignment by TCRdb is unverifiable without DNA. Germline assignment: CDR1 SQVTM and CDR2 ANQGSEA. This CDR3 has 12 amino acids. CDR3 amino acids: CSTLAGGSEQYF.

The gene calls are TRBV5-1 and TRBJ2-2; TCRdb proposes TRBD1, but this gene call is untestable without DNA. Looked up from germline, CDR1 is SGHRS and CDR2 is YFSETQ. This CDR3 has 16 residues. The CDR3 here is CASSRRDRTLTGELFF.

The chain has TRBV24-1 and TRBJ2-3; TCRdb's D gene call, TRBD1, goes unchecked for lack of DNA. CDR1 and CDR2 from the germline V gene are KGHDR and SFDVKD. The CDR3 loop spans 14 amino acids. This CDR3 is CATSDSGRTDTQYF.

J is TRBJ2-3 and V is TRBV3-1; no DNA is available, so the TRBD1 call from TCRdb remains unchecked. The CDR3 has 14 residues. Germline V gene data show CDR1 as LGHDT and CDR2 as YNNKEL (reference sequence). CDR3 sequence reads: CASSLRDITDTQYF.

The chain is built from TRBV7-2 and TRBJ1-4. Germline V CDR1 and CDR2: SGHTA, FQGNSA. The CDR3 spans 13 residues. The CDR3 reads CASSLPSNEKLFF. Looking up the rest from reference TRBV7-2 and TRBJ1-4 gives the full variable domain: GAGVSQSPSNKVTEKGKDVELRCDPISGHTALYWYRQSLGQGLEFLIYFQGNSAPDKSGLPSDRFSAERTGGSVSTLTIQRTQQEDSAVYLCASSLPSNEKLFFGSGTQLSVL.

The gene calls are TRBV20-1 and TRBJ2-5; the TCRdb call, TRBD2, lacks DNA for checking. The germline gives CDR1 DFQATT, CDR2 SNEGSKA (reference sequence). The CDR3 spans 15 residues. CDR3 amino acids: CSARLAGVRGETQYF.

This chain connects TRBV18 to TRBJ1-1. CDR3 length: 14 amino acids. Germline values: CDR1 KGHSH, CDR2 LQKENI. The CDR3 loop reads CASSPVYFGTEAFF.

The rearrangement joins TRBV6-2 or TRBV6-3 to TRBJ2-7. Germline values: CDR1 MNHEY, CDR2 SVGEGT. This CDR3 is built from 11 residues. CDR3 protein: CATSRSYEQYF.

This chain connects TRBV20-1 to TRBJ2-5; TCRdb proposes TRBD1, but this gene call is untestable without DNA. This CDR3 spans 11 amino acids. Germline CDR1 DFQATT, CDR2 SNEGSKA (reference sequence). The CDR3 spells CSAPGAETQYF.

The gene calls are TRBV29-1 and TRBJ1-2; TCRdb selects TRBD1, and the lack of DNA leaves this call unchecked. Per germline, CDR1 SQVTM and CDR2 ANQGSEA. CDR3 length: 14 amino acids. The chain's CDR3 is CSVEETVPNYGYTF.

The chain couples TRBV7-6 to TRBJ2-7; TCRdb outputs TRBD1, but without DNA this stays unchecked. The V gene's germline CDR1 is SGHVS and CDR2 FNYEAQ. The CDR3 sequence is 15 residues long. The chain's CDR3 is CASSSIQQGFGEQYF.

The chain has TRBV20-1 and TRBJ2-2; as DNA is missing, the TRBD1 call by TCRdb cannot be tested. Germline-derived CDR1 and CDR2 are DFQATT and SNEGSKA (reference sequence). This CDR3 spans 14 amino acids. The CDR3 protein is CSATGQGDTGELFF.

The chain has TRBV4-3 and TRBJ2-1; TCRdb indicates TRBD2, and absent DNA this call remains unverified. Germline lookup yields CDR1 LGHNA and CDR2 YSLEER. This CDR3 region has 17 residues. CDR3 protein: CASSQAPAGGPKNEQFF.

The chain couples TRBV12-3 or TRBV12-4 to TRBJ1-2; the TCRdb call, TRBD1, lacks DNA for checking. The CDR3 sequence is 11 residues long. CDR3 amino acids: CASSRGRGYTF.

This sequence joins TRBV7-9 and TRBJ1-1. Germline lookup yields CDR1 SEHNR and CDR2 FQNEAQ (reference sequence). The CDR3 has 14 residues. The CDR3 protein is CASSLVGSDTEAFF.

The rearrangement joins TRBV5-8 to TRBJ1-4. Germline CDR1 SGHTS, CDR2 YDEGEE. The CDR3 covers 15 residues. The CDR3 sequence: CASSSRGGSAEKLFF.

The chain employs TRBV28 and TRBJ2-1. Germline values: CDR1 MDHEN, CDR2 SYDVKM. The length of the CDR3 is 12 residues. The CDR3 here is CASRPTVNEQFF.

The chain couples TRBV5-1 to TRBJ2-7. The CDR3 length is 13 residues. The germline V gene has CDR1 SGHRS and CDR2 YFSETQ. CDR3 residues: CASSWNLGYEQYF.

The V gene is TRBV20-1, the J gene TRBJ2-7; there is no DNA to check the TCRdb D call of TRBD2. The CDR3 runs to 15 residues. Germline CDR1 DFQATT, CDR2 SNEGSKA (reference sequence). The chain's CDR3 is CSAGQSGGRSYEQYF.

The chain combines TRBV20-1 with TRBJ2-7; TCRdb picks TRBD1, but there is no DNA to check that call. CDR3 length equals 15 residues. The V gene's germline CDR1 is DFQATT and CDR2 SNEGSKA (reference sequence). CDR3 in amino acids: CSALDPGTTGYEQYF.

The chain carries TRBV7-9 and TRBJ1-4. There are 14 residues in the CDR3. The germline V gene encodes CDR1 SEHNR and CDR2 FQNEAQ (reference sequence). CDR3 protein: CASSLGGTEEKLFF.

This CDR3 reads CASSLAGAEAYEQYF. The J gene is TRBJ2-7, the V gene TRBV7-2; no DNA is available, so the TRBD1 call from TCRdb remains unchecked. CDR1 is SGHTA and CDR2 is FQGNSA in the germline V gene. The CDR3 loop spans 15 amino acids.

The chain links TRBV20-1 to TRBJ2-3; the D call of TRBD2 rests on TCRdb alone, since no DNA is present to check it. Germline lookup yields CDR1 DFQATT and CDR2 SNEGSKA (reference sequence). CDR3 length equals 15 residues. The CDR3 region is CSAPGLAGVTDTQYF.

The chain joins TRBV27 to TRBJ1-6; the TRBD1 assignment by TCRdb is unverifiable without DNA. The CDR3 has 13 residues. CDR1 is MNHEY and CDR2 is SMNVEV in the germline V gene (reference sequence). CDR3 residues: CASSSWGASPLHF.

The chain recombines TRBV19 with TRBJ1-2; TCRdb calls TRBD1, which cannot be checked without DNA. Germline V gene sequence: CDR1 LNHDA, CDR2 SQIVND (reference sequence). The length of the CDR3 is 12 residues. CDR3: CASTPGNYGYTF.

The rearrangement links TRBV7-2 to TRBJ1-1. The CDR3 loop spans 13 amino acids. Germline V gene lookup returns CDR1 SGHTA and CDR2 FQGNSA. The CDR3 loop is CASSSWLNTEAFF.

The CDR3 sequence: CASPKVDEQFF. V and J are TRBV19 and TRBJ2-1. Germline-derived CDR1 and CDR2 are LNHDA and SQIVND (reference sequence). The CDR3 extends over 11 amino acids.

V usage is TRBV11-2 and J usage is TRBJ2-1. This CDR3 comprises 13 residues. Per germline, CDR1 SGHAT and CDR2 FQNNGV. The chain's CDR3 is CASSPDLYNEQFF. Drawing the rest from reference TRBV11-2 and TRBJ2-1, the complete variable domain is EAGVAQSPRYKIIEKRQSVAFWCNPISGHATLYWYQQILGQGPKLLIQFQNNGVVDDSQLPKDRFSAERLKGVDSTLKIQPAKLEDSAVYLCASSPDLYNEQFFGPGTRLTVL.

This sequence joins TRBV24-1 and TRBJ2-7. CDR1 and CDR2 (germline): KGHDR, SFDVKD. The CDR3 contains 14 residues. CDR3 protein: CATSDNILGYEQYF.

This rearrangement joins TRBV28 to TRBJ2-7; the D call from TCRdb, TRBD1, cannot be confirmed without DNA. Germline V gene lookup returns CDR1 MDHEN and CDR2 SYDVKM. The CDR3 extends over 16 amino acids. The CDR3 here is CASSSYPGQGVGEQYF.

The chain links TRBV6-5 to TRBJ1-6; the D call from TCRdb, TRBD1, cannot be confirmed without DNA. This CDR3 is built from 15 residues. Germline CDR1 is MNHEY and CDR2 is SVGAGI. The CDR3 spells CASRYDSMGNSPLHF.